Listed below are T cell receptor beta chains from one sample, sequenced in a study of shared clonotypes between healthy human individuals. Sequencing was performed with immunoSEQ multiplex PCR; in TCRdb, only in-frame clones are kept and a portion is missing. The data show 1,400,000 or so clones, around 98.5% seen once. Material for sequencing was naive CD4+ T cells sorted from blood. These receptors originate from a young man in good health. Each CDR3 is given with its conserved first and last residue.

CDR3 length | V gene | CDR3 protein
15 | TRBV6-1 | CASSEAGSSSYEQYF
13 | TRBV4-1 | CASSQEEGHEQYF
13 | TRBV28 | CASSAEFGGTQYF
14 | TRBV21-1 | CASIIVFDAYEQYF
15 | TRBV5-1 | CASREQGALADTQYF
14 | TRBV5-1 | CASSLRSFNEKLFF
14 | TRBV6-6 | CASSYEGRVNGYTF
12 | TRBV29-1 | CSFAGGPETQYF
14 | TRBV5-1 | CASRRISPSYEQYF
12 | TRBV5-6 | CASSLRSYEQYF
13 | TRBV29-1 | CSVVKDGTDTQYF
13 | TRBV19 | CASRGVGGQPQHF
17 | TRBV4-3 | CASSQESGALNTGELFF
17 | TRBV5-5 | CASSLETGAAQSYEQYF
15 | TRBV28 | CASTPVRGLGEKLFF
14 | TRBV7-8 | CASSARDLTQPQHF
14 | TRBV10-3 | CAISESLGTGELFF
17 | TRBV13 | CASSLKFRDRASYEQYF
11 | TRBV28 | CASSLIGEQFF
14 | TRBV19 | CASSIGQTHNEQFF
21 | TRBV4-3 | CASSQDVPPGQGMTLDNEQFF
14 | TRBV14 | CASSPNVMAGRAFF